The 14 T cell receptor beta chains reported below all come from one sample, sequenced in a study of blood T cell repertoires in COVID-19. Sequenced by immunoSEQ multiplex PCR; TCRdb stores in-frame clones only, minus some. The table shows 250,000 to 300,000 clones, with 70% to 90% occurring only once. What was sequenced was PBMCs or T cells enriched from blood (not recorded which). These receptors were collected from a woman in her fifties or sixties who had been exposed to COVID-19.

V and J are TRBV7-9 and TRBJ1-2; D unclear. CDR3 size: 16 residues. Germline CDR1 SEHNR, CDR2 FQNEAQ (reference sequence). Trimming stripped 5 bases from V and 2 bases from J, with 18 bases between. CDR3 sequence: CASSPRDGEKNYGYTF. DNA of the CDR3: TGTGCCAGCAGCCCCCGGGATGGAGAAAAGAACTATGGCTACACCTTC.

The chain couples TRBV19 to TRBJ2-2; 9 bases align to TRBD1. The CDR3 length is 16 residues. V lost 5 bases to trimming and J lost 4 bases; unmatched junction nucleotides: 8. Germline V lookup: CDR1 LNHDA, CDR2 SQIVND (reference sequence). The CDR3 DNA follows: TGTGCCAGTAGTCACGGACAGGGGATGGGCACCGGGGAGCTGTTTTTT. Residues: CASSHGQGMGTGELFF.

The table lists this clone with a count of one. The chain employs TRBV4-1 and TRBJ1-1; a possible D gene is TRBD1 (5 bases). The CDR3 length is 14 residues. V lost 0 bases and J 3 bases, leaving 8 bases between the germline ends. Germline CDR1 MGHRA, CDR2 YSYEKL. The CDR3 protein is CASSQDGGYTEAFF. DNA for the CDR3: TGCGCCAGCAGCCAAGACGGGGGGTACACTGAAGCTTTCTTT.

This clone was seen a single time. The chain couples TRBV2 to TRBJ1-6; D not certain. This CDR3 has 17 amino acids. Trimming took 6 bases from V and 7 from J, leaving 22 bases between them. The germline CDR1 and CDR2 sequences are SNHLY and FYNNEI. Here the CDR3 reads CASSRIKQSSRNSPLHF. The CDR3 nucleotides read TGTGCCAGCAGCAGAATTAAACAGAGTTCTCGGAATTCACCCCTCCACTTT.

V and J are TRBV18 and TRBJ2-3; TRBD2 matches at 9 bases. The CDR3 spans 17 residues. Germline V gene data show CDR1 as KGHSH and CDR2 as LQKENI. V shed 3 bases, J shed 4 bases, and the junction held 11 bases outside the gene matches. This CDR3 reads CASSPPGRGGTPDTQYF. As DNA, the CDR3 is TGTGCCAGCTCACCCCCCGGGCGGGGGGGTACCCCAGATACGCAGTATTTT.

The chain employs TRBV27 and TRBJ2-2, with TRBD2 as a possible D gene (6 bases). Germline values: CDR1 MNHEY, CDR2 SMNVEV (reference sequence). This CDR3 is 13 amino acids long. V dropped 6 bases and J dropped 2 bases, with 7 bases sitting between them. Written as DNA, the CDR3 is TGTGCCAGCAGGGGGGGAAACACCGGGGAGCTGTTTTTT. Protein: CASRGGNTGELFF.

In the case of this clone: This sample includes further DNA sequences coding for the same CDR3. J is TRBJ1-1 and V is TRBV4-3; tentative D call: TRBD1 (5 bases). The CDR3 sequence is 13 residues long. With 0 bases removed from V and 5 bases from J, the gap between germline ends came to 7 bases. Per the germline V gene, CDR1 is LGHNA and CDR2 is YSLEER. CDR3: CASSQDGGTEAFF. CDR3 in DNA: TGCGCCAGCAGCCAAGACGGGGGAACTGAAGCTTTCTTT.

The chain carries TRBV12-3 or TRBV12-4 and TRBJ2-7, with D possibly being TRBD1 (5 bases). The CDR3 is made up of 13 amino acids. V dropped 7 bases and J dropped 2 bases, with 12 bases sitting between them. As DNA, the CDR3 is TGTGCCAGCACCGTAGGGGCCGCCTACGAGCAGTACTTC. Protein: CASTVGAAYEQYF.

The chain couples TRBV5-1 to TRBJ2-2; TRBD1 agrees at 7 bases. V shed 4 bases, J shed 2 bases, and the junction held 5 bases outside the gene matches. From germline, CDR1 is SGHRS and CDR2 YFSETQ. The CDR3 contains 15 residues. As DNA, the CDR3 is TGCGCCAGCAGCCAAAGACAGGGTAACACCGGGGAGCTGTTTTTT. This sequence encodes CASSQRQGNTGELFF.

The gene calls are TRBV12-3 or TRBV12-4 and TRBJ1-4; D call uncertain. The CDR3 sequence is 11 residues long. V lost 2 bases, J lost 12 bases, and 7 bases lay in between. The CDR3 region has the DNA TGTGCCAGCAGTTTAAACGGAGAACTGTTTTTT. Its translation: CASSLNGELFF.

The chain links TRBV9 to TRBJ2-2, with D unclear. Trimming shortened V by 0 bases and J by 8 bases, and 11 bases separated the two germline ends. Germline V gene sequence: CDR1 SGDLS, CDR2 YYNGEE. The length of the CDR3 is 14 residues. CDR3 sequence reads: CASSVDGFTGELFF. CDR3 nucleotides: TGTGCCAGCAGCGTAGATGGCTTCACGGGGGAGCTGTTTTTT.

This clone was recorded a few times. The chain has TRBV3-1 (or the pseudogene TRBV3-2) and TRBJ1-3, with TRBD1 identical over 7 bases. Germline CDR1 is LGHDT and CDR2 is YNNKEL (reference sequence). The CDR3 loop spans 15 amino acids. The J segment lost 4 bases and the V segment lost 4 bases, leaving 7 bases of the junction unmatched. This chain's CDR3 is CASSLRTGRGNTIYF. CDR3 coding DNA: TGTGCCAGCAGCCTTCGGACAGGACGAGGAAACACCATATATTTT.

This clone was counted once. Other DNA sequences in this sample translate to the same CDR3. The J gene is TRBJ1-1, the V gene TRBV5-1; the D is unclear. Germline CDR1 SGHRS, CDR2 YFSETQ. V lost 3 bases to trimming and J lost 4 bases, with 4 bases between them. The CDR3 extends over 11 amino acids. CDR3: CASSSTTEAFF. Here the CDR3 DNA reads TGCGCCAGCAGCTCTACCACTGAAGCTTTCTTT.

This clone was picked up one time. The chain uses TRBV6-5 and TRBJ2-3; perhaps TRBD2 as D (5 bases). CDR3 length: 12 residues. Trimming took 0 bases from V and 7 from J, leaving 5 bases between them. Germline lookup yields CDR1 MNHEY and CDR2 SVGAGI. CDR3 nucleotide sequence: TGTGCCAGCAGTTACTCCGGGAATACGCAGTATTTT. Its translation is CASSYSGNTQYF.